These T cell receptor beta chains were read from a single sample in a study of T cell responses to AZD1222 COVID-19 vaccine. Produced via immunoSEQ multiplex PCR; TCRdb's table is partial and in-frame only. Of some 150,000 clones in the sample, roughly 89% were seen once. Sequencing was performed on peripheral blood, taken 28 days after the second AZD1222 dose. These receptors all come from an adult who received the AZD1222 COVID-19 vaccine. Both conserved end residues are part of each CDR3. D genes are given only for firm matches. A row's size may be missing; if present it is once, few, many or a size class.

>.|.|TRBJ1-1|TRBV28
CASTDGTTNTEAFF
TGTGCCAGCACCGACGGAACTACAAACACTGAAGCTTTCTTT
>few|.|TRBJ2-7|TRBV19
CASSTLTSSYEQYF
TGTGCCAGTAGTACCTTAACGAGCTCCTACGAGCAGTACTTC
>.|.|TRBJ1-1|TRBV29-1
CSVAGGQVEAFF
TGCAGCGTTGCCGGGGGGCAGGTTGAAGCTTTCTTT
>.|.|TRBJ1-4|TRBV4-3
CASSQDLQGGEKLFF
TGCGCCAGCAGCCAAGATTTACAGGGAGGGGAAAAACTGTTTTTT
>.|.|TRBJ1-1|TRBV27
CASSLDRYTEAFF
TGTGCCAGCAGTTTGGACAGATACACTGAAGCTTTCTTT
>.|TRBD1|TRBJ1-2|TRBV6-2/TRBV6-3
CASSYSGQGLKYGYTF
TGTGCCAGCAGTTACTCCGGACAGGGCCTTAAGTATGGCTACACCTTC
>once|.|TRBJ1-1|TRBV28
CASAPPPYTEAFF
TGTGCCAGCGCCCCCCCGCCTTACACTGAAGCTTTCTTT
>.|.|TRBJ2-1|TRBV6-5
CASALNRLFSEEQFF
TGTGCCAGCGCTTTAAACAGGCTTTTCTCAGAGGAGCAGTTCTTC
>.|TRBD1|TRBJ1-1|TRBV2
CASSEYADRGGEAFF
TGTGCCAGCAGTGAATATGCGGACAGGGGGGGTGAAGCTTTCTTT
>.|TRBD2|TRBJ2-1|TRBV4-1
CASSQDTGLAGSNEQFF
TGCGCCAGCAGCCAAGATACCGGCCTAGCGGGAAGCAATGAGCAGTTCTTC
>.|TRBD2|TRBJ2-7|TRBV10-3
CAIRGTSGTSSYEQYF
TGTGCCATCAGGGGGACTAGCGGGACAAGCTCCTACGAGCAGTACTTC
>.|.|TRBJ2-1|TRBV18
CASSPLDNPEQFF
TGTGCCAGCTCACCACTGGATAACCCTGAGCAGTTCTTC
>.|.|TRBJ1-1|TRBV6-1
CASSETGSEAFF
TGTGCCAGCAGTGAGACCGGGAGTGAAGCTTTCTTT
>.|.|TRBJ2-1|TRBV9
CASSVDTSPYNEQFF
TGTGCCAGCAGCGTAGATACTAGCCCGTACAATGAGCAGTTCTTC
>.|.|TRBJ1-1|TRBV9
CASSAVGGEAFF
TGTGCCAGCAGCGCCGTGGGCGGTGAAGCTTTCTTT
>few|.|TRBJ1-1|TRBV2
CASSGQTNTEAFF
TGTGCCAGCAGTGGACAGACGAACACTGAAGCTTTCTTT
>.|.|TRBJ2-7|TRBV3-1/TRBV3-2
CASSQAPAVDEQYF
TGTGCCAGCAGCCAAGCACCCGCGGTGGACGAGCAGTACTTC
>.|.|TRBJ2-1|TRBV9
CASSVVGRGKQFF
TGTGCCAGCAGCGTAGTCGGGAGAGGGAAGCAGTTCTTC
>.|TRBD1|TRBJ1-2|TRBV29-1
CSVDRVYGYTF
TGCAGCGTCGACAGGGTCTATGGCTACACCTTC
>.|.|TRBJ1-1|TRBV19
CAAGTSNTEAFF
TGTGCCGCCGGGACGTCTAACACTGAAGCTTTCTTT
>.|TRBD1|TRBJ1-1|TRBV6-2/TRBV6-3
CASSPTRKTGLGHTEAFF
TGTGCCAGCAGTCCCACCCGAAAGACAGGGCTGGGACACACTGAAGCTTTCTTT
>.|TRBD1|TRBJ1-4|TRBV5-1
CASSLELRGHEKLFF
TGCGCCAGCAGCTTGGAGCTCAGGGGGCACGAAAAACTGTTTTTT
>few|.|TRBJ1-1|TRBV7-9
CASRLPETTEAFF
TGTGCCAGCAGGCTCCCGGAGACGACTGAAGCTTTCTTT
>.|.|TRBJ2-1|TRBV30
CAWSVGQEAYNEQFF
TGTGCCTGGAGTGTAGGGCAGGAGGCTTACAATGAGCAGTTCTTC
>once|TRBD2|TRBJ2-7|TRBV5-1
CASRDGLAGIYEQYF
TGCGCCAGCAGGGACGGACTAGCGGGAATCTACGAGCAGTACTTC
>.|TRBD1|TRBJ2-7|TRBV7-6
CASSKQGFSYEQYF
TGTGCCAGCAGCAAACAGGGGTTTTCCTACGAGCAGTACTTC
>.|.|TRBJ1-3|TRBV19
CASSIKGLNTIYF
TGTGCCAGTAGTATAAAGGGGCTAAACACCATATATTTT
>.|.|TRBJ1-2|TRBV30
CAWSRDAVGYTF
TGTGCCTGGAGCCGGGACGCGGTTGGCTACACCTTC
>.|.|TRBJ1-5|TRBV11-2
CASSRGGVYQPQHF
TGTGCCAGCAGCCGAGGGGGAGTATATCAGCCCCAGCATTTT
>.|.|TRBJ2-6|TRBV2
CASSAAGRSGANVLTF
TGTGCCAGCAGTGCCGCCGGCCGCTCTGGGGCCAACGTCCTGACTTTC
>once|TRBD1|TRBJ1-1|TRBV27
CASSMTTGGVTEAFF
TGTGCCAGCAGTATGACGACAGGGGGGGTCACTGAAGCTTTCTTT
>.|.|TRBJ1-1|TRBV29-1
CSVGAGVLSTEAFF
TGCAGCGTTGGGGCAGGGGTTTTAAGCACTGAAGCTTTCTTT
>.|.|TRBJ2-7|TRBV6-1
CASSEAQGSLYEQYF
TGTGCCAGCAGTGAAGCGCAGGGGTCCCTCTACGAGCAGTACTTC
>.|.|TRBJ1-6|TRBV5-1
CASSLTGPFSYNSPLHF
TGCGCCAGCAGCTTGACAGGGCCCTTCTCCTATAATTCACCCCTCCACTTT
>.|.|TRBJ1-2|TRBV5-1
CASSAQQRTYGYTF
TGCGCCAGCAGTGCGCAACAAAGGACCTATGGCTACACCTTC
>.|.|TRBJ1-4|TRBV7-9
CASSADSVNEKLFF
TGTGCCAGCAGCGCCGACAGCGTTAATGAAAAACTGTTTTTT
>.|TRBD1|TRBJ1-5|TRBV28
CASRDRQGAIQPQHF
TGTGCCAGCAGAGATAGACAGGGGGCAATTCAGCCCCAGCATTTT
>.|.|TRBJ2-7|TRBV3-1/TRBV3-2
CASSLRGGSYEQYF
TGTGCCAGCAGCCTCAGGGGGGGGTCCTACGAGCAGTACTTC
>.|.|TRBJ2-7|TRBV10-3
CAIKQGGGTDEQYF
TGTGCCATCAAGCAAGGGGGAGGGACGGACGAGCAGTACTTC
>.|.|TRBJ1-1|TRBV18
CASSPITGGDTEAFF
TGTGCCAGCTCACCGATCACCGGGGGGGACACTGAAGCTTTCTTT
>.|.|TRBJ1-1|TRBV6-5
CASSWGGWAEAFF
TGTGCCAGCAGTTGGGGGGGGTGGGCTGAAGCTTTCTTT
>.|.|TRBJ2-1|TRBV9
CASSYNTGFPLSSYNEQFF
TGTGCCAGCAGCTACAACACAGGGTTTCCACTTAGCTCCTACAATGAGCAGTTCTTC
>.|.|TRBJ1-4|TRBV7-6
CASSLGWGPPGNEKLFF
TGTGCCAGCAGCTTGGGCTGGGGCCCGCCTGGCAATGAAAAACTGTTTTTT
>.|.|TRBJ1-1|TRBV18
CASSPVGLTNTEAFF
TGTGCCAGCTCACCCGTGGGGTTGACGAACACTGAAGCTTTCTTT
>once|.|TRBJ2-5|TRBV19
CASSGRTWYQETQYF
TGTGCCAGTAGCGGAAGGACCTGGTACCAAGAGACCCAGTACTTC
>.|TRBD2|TRBJ2-7|TRBV18
CARQLSGRESSYEQYF
TGTGCCAGGCAACTAAGCGGGAGGGAGTCCTCCTACGAGCAGTACTTC
>.|TRBD1|TRBJ1-2|TRBV5-4
CASRRRGGRYDGYTF
TGTGCCAGCAGGAGACGAGGGGGCAGATACGATGGCTACACCTTC
>.|.|TRBJ1-5|TRBV9
CASSGTGNQPQHF
TGTGCCAGCAGCGGGACGGGGAATCAGCCCCAGCATTTT
>.|.|TRBJ1-2|TRBV5-6
CASSLNRVDGYTF
TGTGCCAGCAGCTTGAACCGGGTAGATGGCTACACCTTC
>.|.|TRBJ2-3|TRBV19
CASSRGHRDTQYF
TGTGCCAGTAGCCGGGGACACCGTGATACGCAGTATTTT
>.|.|TRBJ2-7|TRBV7-9
CASSLGLGLSPRAYEQYF
TGTGCCAGCAGCTTAGGGTTAGGGCTGAGCCCGAGGGCCTACGAGCAGTACTTC
>once|TRBD2|TRBJ2-7|TRBV30
CAWSMVAGDYPYF
TGTGCCTGGAGTATGGTAGCGGGAGATTACCCGTACTTC
>.|.|TRBJ1-5|TRBV28
CASSLWTDSNQPQHF
TGTGCCAGCAGTTTATGGACAGATAGCAATCAGCCCCAGCATTTT
>.|.|TRBJ2-7|TRBV6-2/TRBV6-3
CASSYVSYEQYF
TGTGCCAGCAGTTACGTCTCCTACGAGCAGTACTTC